These T cell receptor beta chains were read from a single sample in a study of shared clonotypes between healthy human individuals. The method was immunoSEQ multiplex PCR; TCRdb's version includes in-frame clones alone and lacks a portion of them. Counted here are roughly 1,800,000 clones, just under 95% occurring once; the ten biggest clones make up roughly 1%. The source material was naive CD8+ T cells sorted from blood. Receptor source: a man in his late teens or twenties in good health. CDR3s include the opening cysteine and the closing phenylalanine or tryptophan. A D gene is named only where the DNA matches it firmly. The size field is filled for only some rows; it gives once, few, many or a size class.

D: .; J: TRBJ2-7; V: TRBV7-9; size: once; DNA: TGTGCCAGCAGCTCCGGACTGAACCTGGAGCAGTACTTC; CDR3: CASSSGLNLEQYF
D: .; J: TRBJ2-7; V: TRBV2; size: .; DNA: TGTGCCAGTTGGTCATTACTCTACGAGCAGTACTTC; CDR3: CASWSLLYEQYF
D: TRBD1; J: TRBJ1-5; V: TRBV28; size: .; DNA: TGTGCCAGCAGTTTAAGGCAGGGGGCGTCTCAGCCCCAGCATTTT; CDR3: CASSLRQGASQPQHF
D: .; J: TRBJ1-2; V: TRBV29-1; size: .; DNA: TGCAGCGCGAACAGCCTATATGGCTACACCTTC; CDR3: CSANSLYGYTF
D: .; J: TRBJ2-3; V: TRBV9; size: .; DNA: TGTGCCAGCAGCGCCGGGGAAACCACAGATACGCAGTATTTT; CDR3: CASSAGETTDTQYF
D: .; J: TRBJ2-5; V: TRBV7-2; size: .; DNA: TGTGCCAGCAGCTTATGGGCGGAACTACAAGAGACCCAGTACTTC; CDR3: CASSLWAELQETQYF
D: .; J: TRBJ2-7; V: TRBV11-2; size: .; DNA: TGTGCCAGCAGCCCGGGCCCGATTTACGAGCAGTACTTC; CDR3: CASSPGPIYEQYF
D: TRBD1; J: TRBJ2-3; V: TRBV2; size: .; DNA: TGTGCCAGCCTTAGTAGGGACAGACCGTCAGTGGATACGCAGTATTTT; CDR3: CASLSRDRPSVDTQYF
D: .; J: TRBJ1-2; V: TRBV7-6; size: .; DNA: TGTGCCAGCAACAAACGTGAGGGGGAGACAGTTGGCTACACCTTC; CDR3: CASNKREGETVGYTF
D: TRBD1; J: TRBJ2-7; V: TRBV5-4; size: .; DNA: TGTGCCAGCAGCTTGGGGGACAGGGATTACGAGCAGTACTTC; CDR3: CASSLGDRDYEQYF
D: .; J: TRBJ1-2; V: TRBV14; size: .; DNA: TGTGCCAGCAGCCAAGATCCGGAGAACTATGGCTACACCTTC; CDR3: CASSQDPENYGYTF
D: TRBD1; J: TRBJ1-2; V: TRBV4-1; size: .; DNA: TGCGCCAGCAGCCACGGACAGGGGTATGGCTACACCTTC; CDR3: CASSHGQGYGYTF
D: TRBD1; J: TRBJ1-5; V: TRBV6-5; size: .; DNA: TGTGCCAGCAGTACAGGGGGCGATCAGCCCCAGCATTTT; CDR3: CASSTGGDQPQHF
D: TRBD1; J: TRBJ1-1; V: TRBV5-6; size: .; DNA: TGTGCCAGCAGCTGGGACAGGGGGAGCTTGAACACTGAAGCTTTCTTT; CDR3: CASSWDRGSLNTEAFF
D: .; J: TRBJ1-3; V: TRBV27; size: .; DNA: TGTGCCAGCAGTCTGAATATAAACAGAGATTTATATTTT; CDR3: CASSLNINRDLYF
D: .; J: TRBJ1-3; V: TRBV7-9; size: .; DNA: TGTGCCAGCAGTTCCGGGGGGACAAAGCCCCTCCCTGGAAACACCATATATTTT; CDR3: CASSSGGTKPLPGNTIYF
D: TRBD1; J: TRBJ2-3; V: TRBV6-5; size: .; DNA: TGTGCCAGCGGGACAGGGATCCTCGATACGCAGTATTTT; CDR3: CASGTGILDTQYF